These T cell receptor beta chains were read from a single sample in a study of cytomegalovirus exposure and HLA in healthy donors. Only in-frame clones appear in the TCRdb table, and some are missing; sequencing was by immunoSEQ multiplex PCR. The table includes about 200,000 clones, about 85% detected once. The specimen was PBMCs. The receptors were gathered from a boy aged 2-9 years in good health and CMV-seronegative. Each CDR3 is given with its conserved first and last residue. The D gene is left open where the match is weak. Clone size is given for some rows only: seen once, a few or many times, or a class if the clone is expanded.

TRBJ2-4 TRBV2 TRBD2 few TGTGCCAGCAGTGAATTTAGACTAGCCTTCTCCCAAAACATTCAGTACTTC CASSEFRLAFSQNIQYF
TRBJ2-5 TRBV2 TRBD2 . TGTGCCAGTCGTGGACCCCGCGGGGGAAAGGAGACCCAGTACTTC CASRGPRGGKETQYF
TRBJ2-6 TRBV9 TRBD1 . TGTGCCAGCAGGGAACCGGGACAGCGAAACTCTGGGGCCAACGTCCTGACTTTC CASREPGQRNSGANVLTF
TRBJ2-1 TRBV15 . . TGTGCCACCAGCAGTGGAGGTCGCCTCAATGAGCAGTTCTTC CATSSGGRLNEQFF
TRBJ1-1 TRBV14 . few TGTGCCAGCAGCCTAGACACTGAAGCTTTCTTT CASSLDTEAFF
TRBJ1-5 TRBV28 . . TGTGCCAGCAGACCTACTGGACACTTTTCTGAGAGGAATCAGCCCCAGCATTTT CASRPTGHFSERNQPQHF
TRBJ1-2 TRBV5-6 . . TGTGCCAGCACCACTCCGGCGGGTAGTGGCTACACCTTC CASTTPAGSGYTF
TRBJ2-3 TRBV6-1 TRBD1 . TGTGCCAGCCTCGACAGGGCTAGCACAGATACGCAGTATTTT CASLDRASTDTQYF
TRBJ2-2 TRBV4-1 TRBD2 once TGCGCCAGCAGCCAAGTTCCGGGGGGGGCTTCAGGGGAGCTGTTTTTT CASSQVPGGASGELFF
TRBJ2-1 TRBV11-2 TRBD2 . TGTGCCAGCACCTTAACTAGCGGGAGGGCCGATGAGCAGTTCTTC CASTLTSGRADEQFF
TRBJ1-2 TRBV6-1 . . TGTGCCAGCAGTGATCGGGTTCTAGGCTATGGCTACACCTTC CASSDRVLGYGYTF
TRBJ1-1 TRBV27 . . TGTGCCAGCAGTTTTGGGCAGGGCGACACTGAAGCTTTCTTT CASSFGQGDTEAFF
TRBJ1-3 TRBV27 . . TGTGCCAGCAGTGTCCCCATATGGGCAGGGGCGTTAGGAAACACCATATATTTT CASSVPIWAGALGNTIYF
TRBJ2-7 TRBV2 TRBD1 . TGTGCCAGCAGTGACCGGGACAGCCCCGTTGGGGAGCAGTACTTC CASSDRDSPVGEQYF
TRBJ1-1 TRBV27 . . TGTGCCAGCAGAGGGGAAAAGACAGCCCACACTGAAGCTTTCTTT CASRGEKTAHTEAFF
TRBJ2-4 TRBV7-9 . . TGTGCCAGCAGCTTGCAGGGGAGTAAAAACATTCAGTACTTC CASSLQGSKNIQYF
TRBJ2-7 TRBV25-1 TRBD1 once TGTGCCAGCAGTGACAGGACAGGGGCCTACGAGCAGTACTTC CASSDRTGAYEQYF
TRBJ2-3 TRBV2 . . TGTGCCAGCAGTCAGTCAGATACGCAGTATTTT CASSQSDTQYF
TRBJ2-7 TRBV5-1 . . TGCGCCAGCAGCAGCGGTGAGACTGTGCAGTACTTC CASSSGETVQYF
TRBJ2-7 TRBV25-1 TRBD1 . TGTGCCAGTACCGGGACAGGGTCCTACGAGCAGTACTTC CASTGTGSYEQYF
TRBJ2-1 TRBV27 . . TGTGCCAGCAGAATCCGTCCCTCCTACAATGAGCAGTTCTTC CASRIRPSYNEQFF
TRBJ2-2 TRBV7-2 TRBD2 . TGTGCCAGCAGCTCCCTGGGCGGGGGGTTAGGGGAGCTGTTTTTT CASSSLGGGLGELFF
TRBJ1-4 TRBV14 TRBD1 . TGTGCCAGCAGCCATAACAGGGGGCGTGAAAAACTGTTTTTT CASSHNRGREKLFF
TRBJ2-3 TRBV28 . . TGTGCCACTAGGCGCGGCGGGGTTAGCACAGATACGCAGTATTTT CATRRGGVSTDTQYF
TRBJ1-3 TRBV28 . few TGTGCCAGCAGGGATTACAGGTCTTCTGGAAACACCATATATTTT CASRDYRSSGNTIYF
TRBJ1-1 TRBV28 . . TGTGCCAGCAGTTTGAGCGGTCTTGAAGCTTTCTTT CASSLSGLEAFF
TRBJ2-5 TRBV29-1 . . TGCAGCGTTGTTCCCCCGGGAGTTGAAGAGACCCAGTACTTC CSVVPPGVEETQYF
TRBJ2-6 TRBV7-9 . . TGTTCCAGCAGCCTGACTCTCTCTGGGGCCAACGTCCTGACTTTC CSSSLTLSGANVLTF
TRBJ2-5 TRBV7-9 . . TGTGCCAGCAGCTACAGGGAGACCCAGTACTTC CASSYRETQYF
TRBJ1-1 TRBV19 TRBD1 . TGTGCCAGTAGTCCTAGCGGTTGGGACAGGACTTATGGGACTGAAGCTTTCTTT CASSPSGWDRTYGTEAFF
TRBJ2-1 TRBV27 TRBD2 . TGTGCCAGCAGTTTATCCCGCCCAACTAGCGATGAGCAGTTCTTC CASSLSRPTSDEQFF
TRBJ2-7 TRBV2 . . TGTGCCAGCAGGACTTGGTACTACGAGCAGTACTTC CASRTWYYEQYF
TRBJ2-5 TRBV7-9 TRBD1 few TGTGCCAGCAGCTTAGCGCAGGGACAGGGGCAAGAGACCCAGTACTTC CASSLAQGQGQETQYF
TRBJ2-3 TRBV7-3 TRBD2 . TGTGCCAGCAGCTTAAGAGGACTAGCGGGAGGGAGAACAGATACGCAGTATTTT CASSLRGLAGGRTDTQYF
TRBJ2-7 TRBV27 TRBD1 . TGTGCCAGCAGTTCGGACAGGCTCTCCTACGAGCAGTACTTC CASSSDRLSYEQYF